The 28 T cell receptor beta chains presented below share a single source sample, sequenced in a study of cytomegalovirus exposure and HLA in healthy donors. Use of 60 Vbeta and 13 Jbeta primers characterized the PCR. Assay: immunoSEQ multiplex PCR; the TCRdb copy retains only in-frame clones and omits some. The sample includes 220,000 or so clones, 60% to 80% of them seen just once. The sequenced sample was PBMCs. The receptors originated from a male donor in good health and CMV-seronegative.

This chain connects TRBV5-1 to TRBJ2-1, with 12 positions matching TRBD2. Looked up from germline, CDR1 is SGHRS and CDR2 is YFSETQ. Germline trimming cut 2 bases from V and 0 bases from J; bases unmatched to any gene: 9. The CDR3 covers 19 residues. Here the CDR3 DNA reads TGCGCCAGCAGCTTACTAGCGGGAGGATTAACGAGCTCCTACAATGAGCAGTTCTTC. This gives the protein CASSLLAGGLTSSYNEQFF.

This clone was detected only once. In DNA, the CDR3 is TGTGCCAGCAGTTGGGGCCGCTCTAGTTCTGTCAATGAGCAGTTCTTC. Translation: CASSWGRSSSVNEQFF. The chain employs TRBV6-5 and TRBJ2-1, with D maybe TRBD1 (5 bases). Germline V gene sequence: CDR1 MNHEY, CDR2 SVGAGI. The CDR3 totals 16 residues. The V end was cut by 4 bases, the J end by 6 bases, with 19 bases between.

The chain combines TRBV27 with TRBJ1-6, with TRBD1 as a possible D gene (6 bases). CDR1 MNHEY and CDR2 SMNVEV come from the germline V gene (reference sequence). V was pared by 1 base and J by 10 bases, with 20 bases between. CDR3 size: 17 residues. The CDR3 region is CASSLLVRGHRDSPLHF. In nucleotides, the CDR3 is TGTGCCAGCAGTTTATTGGTCAGGGGCCACAGGGACTCACCCCTCCACTTT.

This clone was seen once. This chain uses TRBV27 with TRBJ1-5; the match to TRBD1 covers 7 bases. This CDR3 has 15 residues. In germline, CDR1 is MNHEY, CDR2 SMNVEV (reference sequence). Trimming at V came to 5 bases and at J to 0 bases, leaving 4 bases not matched to a gene. The CDR3 nucleotides read TGTGCCAGCAGTCGACAGGGCCATAGCAATCAGCCCCAGCATTTT. This gives the protein CASSRQGHSNQPQHF.

J is TRBJ1-3 and V is TRBV5-1; TRBD1 matches 7 bases. Unmatched junction bases numbered 3, after V lost 0 bases and J lost 0 bases. This CDR3 has 16 amino acids. Per germline, CDR1 SGHRS and CDR2 YFSETQ. Here the CDR3 reads CASSLVAGGSGNTIYF. The CDR3 DNA sequence: TGCGCCAGCAGCTTGGTGGCAGGGGGCTCTGGAAACACCATATATTTT. The variable domain in full, with the rest retrieved from reference TRBV5-1 and TRBJ1-3, is KAGVTQTPRYLIKTRGQQVTLSCSPISGHRSVSWYQQTPGQGLQFLFEYFSETQRNKGNFPGRFSGRQFSNSRSEMNVSTLELGDSALYLCASSLVAGGSGNTIYFGEGSWLTVV.

The chain links TRBV28 to TRBJ1-5, with D unclear. The CDR3 runs to 13 residues. The V end was cut by 6 bases, the J end by 1 base, with 7 bases between. Germline-derived CDR1 and CDR2 are MDHEN and SYDVKM. The CDR3 loop reads CASRRLSNQPQHF. The DNA of the CDR3 is TGTGCCAGCAGACGCCTAAGCAATCAGCCCCAGCATTTT.

J is TRBJ2-7 and V is TRBV6-1, with D possibly TRBD1 on 7 matching bases. This CDR3 comprises 15 residues. The V and J ends lost 6 bases and 3 bases respectively, with 18 bases between them. Germline V lookup: CDR1 MNHNS, CDR2 SASEGT. The DNA for the CDR3 is TGTGCCAGCAGAGGGGGCGGGGTTATTATCTACGAGCAGTACTTC. Protein: CASRGGGVIIYEQYF.

The V and J genes are TRBV21-1 and TRBJ2-7; TRBD1 is the table's D call, not checked against the DNA. TRBV21-1 is recorded as a pseudogene. There are 15 residues in the CDR3. DNA of the CDR3: TGTGCCAGCAGCAAAACAGGGATGTGCTCCTACGAGCAGTACTTC. It specifies CASSKTGMCSYEQYF.

This rearrangement joins TRBV19 to TRBJ2-1; a possible D gene is TRBD2 (5 bases). Germline CDR1 LNHDA, CDR2 SQIVND (reference sequence). This CDR3 is 16 amino acids long. V gave up 7 bases and J gave up 2 bases, with 18 bases separating them. CDR3 protein: CASNRGSSGTYNEQFF. In DNA, the CDR3 is TGTGCCAGTAACAGAGGGTCCAGCGGAACCTACAATGAGCAGTTCTTC. Together with reference TRBV19 and TRBJ2-1, the CDR3 gives the full variable domain: DGGITQSPKYLFRKEGQNVTLSCEQNLNHDAMYWYRQDPGQGLRLIYYSQIVNDFQKGDIAEGYSVSREKKESFPLTVTSAQKNPTAFYLCASNRGSSGTYNEQFFGPGTRLTVL.

In this sample, this clone turned up a few times. The CDR3 sequence: CASSIDLARFNYGYTF. In DNA, the CDR3 is TGTGCCAGTAGTATAGATCTAGCCAGATTTAACTATGGCTACACCTTC. V gene TRBV19 combines with J gene TRBJ1-2; D is uncertain. Germline CDR1 LNHDA, CDR2 SQIVND (reference sequence). V lost 0 bases and J lost 1, with 12 bases in between. The CDR3 runs to 16 residues.

The V gene is TRBV5-1, the J gene TRBJ2-1; D possibly corresponds to TRBD2 (6 bases). Trimming left V 4 bases short and J 1 base short, with 12 bases between. The CDR3 totals 15 residues. Germline CDR1 SGHRS, CDR2 YFSETQ. CDR3 region: CASSPASVSYNEQFF. The CDR3 DNA reads as TGCGCCAGCAGCCCAGCTAGCGTATCCTACAATGAGCAGTTCTTC.

The chain combines TRBV30 with TRBJ2-7; D possibly corresponds to TRBD2 (5 bases). V gave up 2 bases and J gave up 5 bases, with 13 bases separating them. CDR3 length: 13 amino acids. Germline loops: CDR1 GTSNPN, CDR2 SVGIG (reference sequence). The CDR3 protein is CAWSKLYGNEQYF. CDR3 DNA: TGTGCCTGGAGTAAGTTGTACGGGAACGAGCAGTACTTC.

This clone was detected once. This rearrangement joins TRBV5-1 to TRBJ2-3, with 8 nucleotides matching TRBD1. J gave up 4 bases and V 0 bases, and 4 bases lay outside the gene matches. Germline-derived CDR1 and CDR2 are SGHRS and YFSETQ. The CDR3 runs to 15 residues. CDR3 residues: CASSLVSGGADTQYF. CDR3 coding DNA: TGCGCCAGCAGCTTGGTGTCAGGGGGCGCAGATACGCAGTATTTT.

This chain links TRBV2 with TRBJ2-5, with a tentative D call TRBD1 (6 bases). In germline, CDR1 is SNHLY, CDR2 FYNNEI. The CDR3 spans 14 residues. Trimming removed 1 base at V and 5 bases at J, with 11 bases between. The CDR3 protein is CASSEEQGRETQYF. DNA for the CDR3: TGTGCCAGCAGTGAAGAACAGGGTCGGGAGACCCAGTACTTC.

This clone was seen only a few times. V gene TRBV6-1 combines with J gene TRBJ2-7, with D hard to call. From germline, CDR1 is MNHNS and CDR2 SASEGT. V lost 6 bases to trimming and J lost 3 bases, with 9 bases between them. The CDR3 totals 12 residues. In nucleotides, the CDR3 is TGTGCCAGCAGAGTAAGGAGCTACGAGCAGTACTTC. Translation: CASRVRSYEQYF.

The genes are TRBV18 and TRBJ1-1; D is undetermined. Per germline, CDR1 KGHSH and CDR2 LQKENI. The CDR3 runs 17 residues. With 5 bases removed from V and 1 base from J, the gap between germline ends came to 20 bases. As DNA, the CDR3 is TGTGCCAGCTCAACCACGGGTGTTCCGGATCCGAACACTGAAGCTTTCTTT. As protein: CASSTTGVPDPNTEAFF.

The chain joins TRBV12-1 to TRBJ1-1; no check of the table's D call, TRBD1, against the DNA was made. TRBV12-1 corresponds to a pseudogene. The CDR3 extends over 14 amino acids. The CDR3 DNA follows: TGTGCCAGCATCAAGACAGGGGCGAACACTGAAGCTTTCTTT. Amino acids: CASIKTGANTEAFF.

The sample holds a few counts of this clone. This chain connects TRBV27 to TRBJ2-5; D may be TRBD1 (5 bases). CDR3 length equals 14 residues. The ends were cut back, 3 bases at V and 4 bases at J, with 12 bases in the middle. Looked up from germline, CDR1 is MNHEY and CDR2 is SMNVEV (reference sequence). For the CDR3, the DNA is TGTGCCAGCAGTTTGGGGCTCGACCTAGAGACCCAGTACTTC. This sequence encodes CASSLGLDLETQYF.

The J gene is TRBJ2-2, the V gene TRBV6-6; maybe TRBD2 (5 bases). The germline CDR1 and CDR2 sequences are MNHNY and SVGAGI (reference sequence). The CDR3 contains 15 residues. Trimming cost V 2 bases and J 2 bases, with 9 bases left between them. CDR3 loop: CASSYIRGNTGELFF. The CDR3 nucleotides read TGTGCCAGCAGTTACATCCGGGGAAACACCGGGGAGCTGTTTTTT.

The V gene is TRBV19, the J gene TRBJ2-1; the match to TRBD2 covers 7 bases. The CDR3 runs to 13 residues. The V and J ends lost 7 bases and 10 bases, in that order; junction bases with no gene match: 10. Germline assignment: CDR1 LNHDA and CDR2 SQIVND (reference sequence). This CDR3 is CASKSAGVVEQFF. In DNA form, the CDR3 reads TGTGCCAGTAAAAGCGCGGGAGTTGTAGAGCAGTTCTTC.

The chain recombines TRBV7-9 with TRBJ2-2; TRBD1 is a possible D gene (6 bases). The ends were cut back, 1 base at V and 0 bases at J, with 9 bases in the middle. The CDR3 runs to 16 residues. Germline lookup yields CDR1 SEHNR and CDR2 FQNEAQ (reference sequence). Written as DNA, the CDR3 is TGTGCCAGCAGCTTAGACAGGGCGACGAACACCGGGGAGCTGTTTTTT. Translated: CASSLDRATNTGELFF.

The chain combines TRBV5-5 with TRBJ2-7; D may be TRBD2 (6 bases). The CDR3 has 14 amino acids. V lost 0 bases, J lost 8 bases, and 15 bases lay in between. CDR1 and CDR2 from the germline V gene are SGHKS and YYEKEE (reference sequence). CDR3 in DNA: TGTGCCAGCAGCTTGGAGGGACTTGGCTCAAAGCAGTACTTC. As protein: CASSLEGLGSKQYF.

The V call is TRBV6-1, the J call TRBJ2-7; unclear D gene. This CDR3 has 13 amino acids. Per germline, CDR1 MNHNS and CDR2 SASEGT. With 3 bases removed from V and 4 bases from J, the gap between germline ends came to 10 bases. The CDR3 bases are TGTGCCAGCAGTGAGTCGTGGCCATACGAGCAGTACTTC. Translated, it gives CASSESWPYEQYF.

This rearrangement joins TRBV18 to TRBJ1-2; D not certain. Deletions cut 1 base from V and 7 bases from J, with 10 bases between. The germline gives CDR1 KGHSH, CDR2 LQKENI. CDR3 size: 13 residues. CDR3 nucleotides: TGTGCCAGCTCACCACGGAGGGATTTTGGCTACACCTTC. It translates to CASSPRRDFGYTF.

The rearrangement links TRBV19 to TRBJ1-1; no firm D call. CDR1 and CDR2 from the germline V gene are LNHDA and SQIVND (reference sequence). The V end lost 5 bases, the J end lost 2 bases, and 12 bases lay between the germline ends. This CDR3 spans 14 amino acids. Written as DNA, the CDR3 is TGTGCCAGTAGTCGGGGAAGGTTAAACACTGAAGCTTTCTTT. It codes for CASSRGRLNTEAFF.

This chain links TRBV4-3 with TRBJ2-7; D is undetermined. V was shortened by 0 bases and J by 2 bases, with 5 bases between the two germline ends. Germline assignment: CDR1 LGHNA and CDR2 YSLEER. This CDR3 contains 13 residues. CDR3: CASSQEGTYEQYF. In nucleotides, the CDR3 is TGCGCCAGCAGCCAAGAGGGCACCTACGAGCAGTACTTC.

V gene TRBV25-1 combines with J gene TRBJ2-7; D is unclear. The germline V and J ends were trimmed by 4 bases and 6 bases, with 7 bases remaining between them. CDR1 is MGHDK and CDR2 is SYGVNS in the germline V gene. The CDR3 covers 11 residues. The CDR3 coding sequence is TGTGCCAGCAGTGCGCAGGTCGAGCAGTACTTC. Its protein product is CASSAQVEQYF.

The genes are TRBV7-2 and TRBJ2-3; 9 nucleotides line up with TRBD1. V was pared by 2 bases and J by 10 bases, with 10 bases of the junction left unmatched. In germline, CDR1 is SGHTA, CDR2 FQGNSA. CDR3 size: 15 residues. The CDR3: CASSLKGQGAGAQYF. Here the CDR3 DNA reads TGTGCCAGCAGCTTAAAGGGACAGGGTGCGGGGGCGCAGTATTTT. The variable domain in full, completed from reference TRBV7-2 and TRBJ2-3, reads GAGVSQSPSNKVTEKGKDVELRCDPISGHTALYWYRQSLGQGLEFLIYFQGNSAPDKSGLPSDRFSAERTGGSVSTLTIQRTQQEDSAVYLCASSLKGQGAGAQYFGPGTRLTVL.